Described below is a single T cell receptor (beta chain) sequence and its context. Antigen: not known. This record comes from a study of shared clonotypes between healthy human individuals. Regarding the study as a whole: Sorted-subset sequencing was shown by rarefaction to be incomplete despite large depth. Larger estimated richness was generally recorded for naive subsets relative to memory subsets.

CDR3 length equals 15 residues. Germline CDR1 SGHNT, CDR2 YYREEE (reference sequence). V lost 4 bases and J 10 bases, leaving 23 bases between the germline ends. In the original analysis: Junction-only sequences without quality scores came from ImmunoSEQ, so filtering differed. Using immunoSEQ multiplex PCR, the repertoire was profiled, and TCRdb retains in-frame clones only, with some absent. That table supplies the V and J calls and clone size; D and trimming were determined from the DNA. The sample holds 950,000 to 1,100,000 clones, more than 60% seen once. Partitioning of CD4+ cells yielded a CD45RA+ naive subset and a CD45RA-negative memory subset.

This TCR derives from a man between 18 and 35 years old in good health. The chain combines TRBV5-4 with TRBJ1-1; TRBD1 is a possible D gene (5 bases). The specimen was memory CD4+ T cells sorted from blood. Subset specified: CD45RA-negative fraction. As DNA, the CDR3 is TGTGCCAGCAGCCTGGGGCCGGGTATAGAACTTGGAGCTTTCTTT. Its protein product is CASSLGPGIELGAFF. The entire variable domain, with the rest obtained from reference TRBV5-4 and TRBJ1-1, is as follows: ETGVTQSPTHLIKTRGQQVTLRCSSQSGHNTVSWYQQALGQGPQFIFQYYREEENGRGNFPPRFSGLQFPNYSSELNVNALELDDSALYLCASSLGPGIELGAFFGQGTRLTVV.